The present T cell receptor (beta chain) was sequenced within a study of vaccination and CD4 T cells after COVID-19. On the study more broadly: Participants were vaccinated with two doses, given as either BNT162b2 or mRNA-1273 vaccine.

Oncomine TCR Beta short-read sequencing was applied to DNA from cultured CD4+ T cells. TCRdb analysed the PCR reads with MiXCR anew, one entry per CDR3 protein. The top ten clones hold around 35% of a sample with more than 3,000 distinct CDR3 sequences, around 70% of them seen once. V lost 1 base and J lost 2, with 10 bases in between. This CDR3 spans 16 amino acids. Germline lookup yields CDR1 KGHDR and CDR2 SFDVKD. As concerns this clonotype: Its antigen is unknown.

Stated treatment: approximately nine-day PBMC culture with coronavirus spike peptide pools or control peptides (ViraFEST assay). After expanding antigen-specific T cells with peptide pools, ViraFEST sequenced their TCRs. The authors cultured around 2.1 million PBMCs per well with around 10 IU/ml IL-2 and about 10 ug/ml peptide pools. The TCR comes from a human donor who had recovered from COVID-19. Sample: CD4+ T cells from blood, cultured in vitro. The chain employs TRBV24-1 and TRBJ2-2, with a possible D match to TRBD1 (5 bases). This CDR3 reads CATSDLQETNTGELFF. The CDR3 DNA follows: TGTGCCACCAGTGATTTACAGGAGACTAACACCGGGGAGCTGTTTTTT.